This TCR beta chain was captured by sequencing in a study of OX40 agonist ivuxolimab in advanced cancers. As for the study in general: At doses from 0.01 to 10 mg/kg, patients were given intravenous ivuxolimab every 2 weeks. Aged 23 to 79 with a mean of 60 years, they were 82.7% male.

CDR3 length: 14 amino acids. Trimming removed 4 bases at V and 0 bases at J, with 10 bases between. Looked up from germline, CDR1 is SGHNT and CDR2 is YYREEE (reference sequence). Clones were sequenced by immunoSEQ multiplex PCR, and TCRdb holds only the in-frame ones, with some missing. The sample holds 60,000 to 70,000 clones, roughly 88% seen once. Autoimmune disease history or systemic immunosuppression disqualified patients. Source: CD4+ or CD8+ T cells sorted from blood, taken in a trial of the OX40 agonist ivuxolimab. The TCR originated in an adult with an advanced solid tumor such as melanoma, head and neck, liver or kidney cancer. The chain combines TRBV5-4 with TRBJ1-1, with unresolved D. The CDR3 bases are TGTGCCAGCAGCAGCCCCCGGTTGAACACTGAAGCTTTCTTT. It yields the protein CASSSPRLNTEAFF. The variable domain in full, with the rest retrieved from reference TRBV5-4 and TRBJ1-1, is ETGVTQSPTHLIKTRGQQVTLRCSSQSGHNTVSWYQQALGQGPQFIFQYYREEENGRGNFPPRFSGLQFPNYSSELNVNALELDDSALYLCASSSPRLNTEAFFGQGTRLTVV.